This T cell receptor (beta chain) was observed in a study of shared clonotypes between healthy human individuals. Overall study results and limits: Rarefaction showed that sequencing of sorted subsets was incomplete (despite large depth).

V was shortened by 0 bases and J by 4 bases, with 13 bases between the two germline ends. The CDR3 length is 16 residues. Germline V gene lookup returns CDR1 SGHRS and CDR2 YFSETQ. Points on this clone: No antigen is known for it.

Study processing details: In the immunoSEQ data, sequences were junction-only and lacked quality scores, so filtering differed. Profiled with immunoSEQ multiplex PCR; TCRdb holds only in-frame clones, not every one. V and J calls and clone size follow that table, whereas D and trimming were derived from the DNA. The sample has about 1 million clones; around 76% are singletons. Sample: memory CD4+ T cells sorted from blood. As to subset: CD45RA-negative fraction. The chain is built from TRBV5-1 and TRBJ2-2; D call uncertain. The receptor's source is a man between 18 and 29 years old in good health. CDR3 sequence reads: CASSLASGSSTGELFF. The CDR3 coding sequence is TGCGCCAGCAGCTTGGCCTCCGGCAGCTCCACCGGGGAGCTGTTTTTT.